The text below deals with one T cell receptor (beta chain). Its target is unknown. Template material for amplifying TCR beta CDR3 regions consisted of RNA transcripts. First-round RT-PCR of the TCR CDR3 relied on the HTBI primer set. One entry per CDR3 protein, called by TCRdb with MiXCR from the multiplex PCR reads. This sample has around 540,000 distinct CDR3 sequences, with around 42% found just once. The data originate from a study of T cells in Graves' hyperthyroidism and ophthalmopathy. Overall study results and limits: Classification by a 13 V-J model distinguished ophthalmopathy from stable hyperthyroidism. Most thyroid clonotypes that were expanded above 0.001 also turned up in blood.

Uncontrolled infection, other autoimmune disease, pregnancy or lactation led to exclusion. Clinical symptoms, serum thyroxine, TRAb, thyroid ultrasound and orbital computed tomography informed diagnoses. The sequencing input was peripheral blood or thyroid tissue (not recorded which). This receptor was taken from a woman aged 18 to 35 with Graves' hyperthyroidism.

The CDR3 region has the DNA TGTGCCAGCAGCAAACGGACAGGGGACCGTTGGGGCACTGAAGCTTTCTTT. It translates to CASSKRTGDRWGTEAFF. The rearrangement links TRBV7-9 to TRBJ1-1, with TRBD1 matching 9 bases. The CDR3 is 17 amino acids. V dropped 5 bases and J dropped 4; count of bases not matched to a gene: 14. In germline, CDR1 is SEHNR, CDR2 FQNEAQ (reference sequence).